The 29 T cell receptor beta chains listed next were all sequenced from one sample in a study of tissue T cells after allogeneic stem cell transplantation. Measured with immunoSEQ multiplex PCR; TCRdb has only the in-frame clones, and not every one. The sample gives over 7,000 clones, approximately 47% of which show up once; 6% to 7.5% is in the top ten. The time point denotes: mouse harvest day 7 after allogeneic transplant. Each mouse received 10^7 T-cell-depleted marrow cells plus 10^6 splenic CD5+ T cells by tail vein. Sequencing was carried out using gut tissue. All receptors come from a female BALB/c mouse given C57BL/6 T cells with graft-versus-host disease after an allogeneic hematopoietic cell transplant.

Details on this clone: Gene names and germline refer to mouse. Sequencing ends 1 residue short of the CDR3 end; the germline J gene provides the rest. This chain links TRBV24 with TRBJ1-4; D ambiguous. There are 12 residues in the CDR3. Germline CDR1 and CDR2: KGHTA and FRNEEI. The DNA read from the CDR3 is TGTGAGGGCACAATTTCCAACGAAAGATTATTT. This sequence encodes CEGTISNERLF. The complete CDR3 protein is CEGTISNERLFF.

As concerns this clone: The gene names here belong to mouse. The observed sequence ends 1 residue before the CDR3 terminus, with the missing tail filled in from the germline J gene. The V gene is TRBV15, the J gene TRBJ1-1; D might be TRBD1 (6 bases). Trimming removed 7 bases at V and 2 bases at J, with 11 bases between. This CDR3 has 13 amino acids. CDR1 is SGHND and CDR2 is FRSKSL in the germline V gene. The CDR3 loop is CASIPGHNTEVFF. CDR3 bases read: TGTGCCAGCATCCCGGGACATAACACAGAAGTCTTC. Looking up the rest from reference TRBV15 and TRBJ1-1 gives the full variable domain: DAGVTQTPRHEVAEKGQTIILKCEPVSGHNDLFWYRQTKIQGLELLSYFRSKSLMEDGGAFKDRFKAEMLNSSFSTLKIQPTEPKDSAVYLCASIPGHNTEVFFGKGTRLTVV.

This clone was picked up one time. The listed genes are named as in mouse. The read comes to an end 1 residue before the CDR3 does, leaving the germline J gene to fill in the end. V is TRBV3 and J is TRBJ2-5; unclear D gene. V lost 1 base to trimming and J lost 2 bases, with 4 bases between them. There are 13 residues in the CDR3. The germline V gene has CDR1 SNHLY and CDR2 FYNGKV (reference sequence). CDR3 amino acids: CASSLGPQDTQYF. CDR3 DNA, as far as it was read: TGTGCCAGCAGCTTAGGCCCCCAAGACACCCAGTAC.

By share of the sample, this clone is medium-sized (0.01 to 0.1%). Gene names and germline match the mouse. The sequence runs out 1 residue before the end of the CDR3; the remainder is reconstructed from the germline J gene. This sequence joins TRBV17 and TRBJ2-2; TRBD1 matches at 12 bases. Germline CDR1 MNHDT, CDR2 YYDKIL. The V gene end was trimmed by 6 bases and the J gene end by 3 bases; junction bases not matched to a gene: 5. The CDR3 consists of 16 residues. CDR3 DNA (partial): TGTGCTAGCAGGGCGGGACAGGGGGCTGACACCGGGCAGCTCTAC. Translating gives CASRAGQGADTGQLY. The CDR3, in full, reads CASRAGQGADTGQLYF.

A remark on this clone: Gene names denote mouse genes. The read ends 1 residue early relative to the CDR3; the germline J gene fills the gap. This chain links TRBV12-2 with TRBJ1-1; D is undetermined. Trimming took off 2 bases at V and 0 bases at J, with 6 bases between the two ends. Germline CDR1 reads SGHLS; CDR2 reads HYDKME. CDR3 length: 13 amino acids. This CDR3 reads CASSPRTNTEVFF. The DNA read from the CDR3 is TGTGCCAGCTCTCCACGAACAAACACAGAAGTCTTC.

A remark on this clone: Germline and genes here are mouse. The CDR3 goes on 1 residue after the read ends, and that part is filled in from the germline J gene. The chain is built from TRBV16 and TRBJ2-7; D unclear. Trimming stripped 5 bases from V and 7 bases from J, with 15 bases between. CDR3 length: 13 amino acids. CDR1 is SGHSA, CDR2 FRNQAP, per germline. The CDR3 sequence is CASSPKRPGEQYF. The covered CDR3 bases are TGTGCAAGCAGCCCCAAAAGACCCGGGGAACAGTAC.

Concerning this clone: All gene names here are mouse names. The CDR3 is cut off 1 residue early in the read; its end comes from the germline J gene. The rearrangement joins TRBV4 to TRBJ2-4, with TRBD2 as a possible D gene (6 bases). There are 14 residues in the CDR3. The V and J ends lost 6 bases and 0 bases respectively, with 10 bases between them. The germline CDR1 and CDR2 sequences are LGHDT and YNNKQL (reference sequence). The CDR3 here is CASSPTGSQNTLYF. The sequenced CDR3 bases are TGTGCCAGCAGTCCGACTGGTAGTCAAAACACCTTGTAC.

As for this clone: Germline and genes here are mouse. The DNA ends 1 residue before the CDR3 does, and the rest of the CDR3 is filled in from the germline J gene. V is TRBV1 and J is TRBJ1-6; D unresolved. TRBJ1-6 is reported as an ORF; its role is uncertain. The CDR3 consists of 14 residues. Germline V lookup: CDR1 NSQYPW, CDR2 LRSPGD (reference sequence). Trimming stripped 3 bases from V and 4 bases from J, with 7 bases between. The CDR3 spells CTCSARQYNSPLYF. CDR3 bases read: TGCACCTGCAGTGCGAGACAATATAATTCGCCCCTCTAC.

Details on this clone: The gene names given are mouse names. Sequencing ends 1 residue short of the CDR3 end; the germline J gene provides the rest. The rearrangement joins TRBV26 to TRBJ2-3, with D unresolved. The germline V gene encodes CDR1 KGHPV and CDR2 FQNQEV (reference sequence). The length of the CDR3 is 12 residues. Trimming took 8 bases from V and 0 from J, leaving 6 bases between them. This chain's CDR3 is CASGDSAETLYF. CDR3 DNA (partial): TGTGCCAGCGGAGACAGTGCAGAAACGCTGTAT.

This clone was seen a few times. The genes are named according to mouse. The sequenced fragment ends 1 residue before the CDR3 boundary, so the rest is inferred from the germline J gene. This chain joins TRBV13-2 and TRBJ2-5, with D uncertain. Germline CDR1 NNHNN, CDR2 SYGAGS (reference sequence). This CDR3 has 12 residues. Trimming pared 0 bases from V and 5 bases from J, leaving 4 bases between. This CDR3 reads CASGDAGDTQYF. The CDR3 bases that were read are TGTGCCAGCGGTGATGCTGGAGACACCCAGTAC.

On this clone itself: Each gene name is a mouse one. The read gets to within 1 residue of the CDR3 end, and the germline J gene fills in the rest. The chain couples TRBV13-1 to TRBJ2-3; 9 bases match TRBD2. The germline V gene has CDR1 NSHNY and CDR2 SYGAGN. V was pared by 2 bases and J by 4 bases, with 2 bases of the junction left unmatched. The CDR3 is 14 amino acids. Here the CDR3 reads CASSEWGGPETLYF. The DNA read from the CDR3 is TGTGCCAGCAGTGAATGGGGGGGCCCAGAAACGCTGTAT.

Remarks on this clone: Mouse gene names and germline throughout. The read ends 1 residue shy of where the CDR3 ends; the end is completed using the germline J gene. The chain links TRBV16 to TRBJ2-7, with 7 positions matching TRBD2. The V gene end was trimmed by 0 bases and the J gene end by 0 bases; junction bases not matched to a gene: 5. There are 16 residues in the CDR3. Looked up from germline, CDR1 is SGHSA and CDR2 is FRNQAP. Incomplete CDR3 DNA: TGTGCAAGCAGCTTAGAGGGGGGGGTCCCCTCCTATGAACAGTAC. Translating it yields CASSLEGGVPSYEQY. The CDR3 in full is CASSLEGGVPSYEQYF.

This clone was picked up a small number of times. Each gene name is a mouse one. The CDR3 is cut off 1 residue early in the read; its end comes from the germline J gene. V is TRBV26 and J is TRBJ1-3, with D unresolved. This CDR3 is 14 amino acids long. Trimming stripped 2 bases from V and 0 bases from J, with 5 bases between. Germline V lookup: CDR1 KGHPV, CDR2 FQNQEV (reference sequence). The CDR3 bases that were read are TGTGCCAGCAGTCTGCCAAATTCTGGAAATACGCTCTAT. Its protein is CASSLPNSGNTLY. The entire CDR3 is CASSLPNSGNTLYF.

On this clone itself: Gene names denote mouse genes. CDR3 in amino acids: CASRRQGPERLFF. The sequenced part of the CDR3 DNA is TGTGCCAGCAGACGACAGGGACCCGAAAGATTATTT. This chain joins TRBV26 and TRBJ1-4; 7 nucleotides align to TRBD1. The sequenced fragment ends 1 residue before the CDR3 boundary, so the rest is inferred from the germline J gene. This CDR3 is built from 13 residues. V lost 6 bases, J lost 7 bases, and 5 bases stayed unmatched. CDR1 is KGHPV and CDR2 is FQNQEV in the germline V gene (reference sequence).

About this clone: Germline and genes: mouse. With the read ending 1 residue before the CDR3 end, the germline J gene is used to fill in that end. The chain couples TRBV26 to TRBJ1-4; 7 bases align to TRBD1. CDR1 is KGHPV, CDR2 FQNQEV, per germline (reference sequence). This CDR3 has 15 residues. J lost 0 bases, V lost 5 bases, and 3 bases had no gene match. CDR3 bases read: TGTGCCAGCAGTTCGGGACAGATTTCCAACGAAAGATTATTT. Residues: CASSSGQISNERLF. The whole CDR3 is CASSSGQISNERLFF.

In the case of this clone: Mouse germline and gene names are used. The CDR3 end falls 1 residue outside the read, so it is completed with the germline J gene. V is TRBV26 and J is TRBJ2-1; 7 bases are a match to TRBD1. Germline loops: CDR1 KGHPV, CDR2 FQNQEV (reference sequence). This CDR3 spans 13 amino acids. V lost 7 bases to trimming and J lost 3 bases; unmatched junction nucleotides: 3. CDR3 residues: CASTRDSYAEQFF. The CDR3 bases that were read are TGTGCCAGCACCCGGGACAGCTATGCTGAGCAGTTC.

This clone is large in the sample. Each gene name is a mouse one. The CDR3 goes on 1 residue after the read ends, and that part is filled in from the germline J gene. This chain connects TRBV13-1 to TRBJ2-7; TRBD2 agrees at 7 bases. This CDR3 region has 13 residues. V lost 2 bases, J lost 4 bases, and 3 bases stayed unmatched. Germline CDR1 reads NSHNY; CDR2 reads SYGAGN. The CDR3 reads CASSEDWAYEQYF. CDR3 bases read: TGTGCCAGCAGTGAAGACTGGGCTTATGAACAGTAC.

The sample holds a few counts of this clone. All gene names here are mouse names. The read ends 1 residue early relative to the CDR3; the germline J gene fills the gap. The chain has TRBV16 and TRBJ2-7, with 14 bases matching TRBD2. The CDR3 loop spans 16 amino acids. CDR1 SGHSA and CDR2 FRNQAP come from the germline V gene. Losses at the gene ends were 4 bases for V and 6 bases for J; bases not matched to a gene: 8. The CDR3 sequence: CASSSRDWGGLLEQYF. The CDR3 DNA, read in part, is TGTGCAAGCAGCTCCCGGGACTGGGGGGGCCTCCTTGAACAGTAC.

This clone was recorded a few times. Here the gene names and germline are mouse. The read gets to within 1 residue of the CDR3 end, and the germline J gene fills in the rest. The rearrangement links TRBV3 to TRBJ2-2, with D possibly TRBD2 on 5 matching bases. This CDR3 is 15 amino acids long. V dropped 1 base and J dropped 0 bases, with 6 bases sitting between them. Germline V gives CDR1 SNHLY, CDR2 FYNGKV (reference sequence). The CDR3 is CASSLDGANTGQLYF. The sequenced part of the CDR3 DNA is TGTGCCAGCAGCTTAGATGGGGCAAACACCGGGCAGCTCTAC.

This clone has just a few counts. These gene names are mouse names. The CDR3 goes on 1 residue after the read ends, and that part is filled in from the germline J gene. V gene TRBV13-2 combines with J gene TRBJ2-5; 9 nucleotides align to TRBD1. Per germline, CDR1 NNHNN and CDR2 SYGAGS (reference sequence). The length of the CDR3 is 15 residues. V lost 1 base and J lost 6; bases outside the gene matches: 6. The CDR3 DNA, read in part, is TGTGCCAGCGGTGATCCGGGACAGGGAGAGGACACCCAGTAC. This encodes CASGDPGQGEDTQY. Given in full, the CDR3 is CASGDPGQGEDTQYF.

For this clone: Genes and germline come from the mouse. The read terminates 1 residue ahead of where the CDR3 ends, so the germline J gene completes it. J is TRBJ2-7 and V is TRBV26; TRBD1 matches 7 bases. CDR1 is KGHPV, CDR2 FQNQEV, per germline (reference sequence). The CDR3 sequence is 13 residues long. The junction had 3 bases not matched to a gene; V was cut back by 3 bases and J by 4 bases. CDR3: CASSLWDRYEQYF. CDR3 DNA (partial): TGTGCCAGCAGTCTCTGGGACAGATATGAACAGTAC.

The sample holds a few counts of this clone. The listed genes are named as in mouse. CDR3 residues: CASRRTISNERLFF. The DNA read from the CDR3 is TGTGCCAGCAGGCGGACAATTTCCAACGAAAGATTATTT. The chain combines TRBV26 with TRBJ1-4; D might be TRBD1 (5 bases). The read terminates 1 residue ahead of where the CDR3 ends, so the germline J gene completes it. The CDR3 runs to 14 residues. The germline V and J ends were trimmed by 6 bases and 0 bases, with 8 bases remaining between them. Germline CDR1 reads KGHPV; CDR2 reads FQNQEV (reference sequence).

This clone was found a few times. These gene names are mouse names. The CDR3 end falls 1 residue outside the read, so it is completed with the germline J gene. V gene TRBV23 combines with J gene TRBJ2-7; the listed D gene, TRBD2, was not tested against the DNA. CDR1 and CDR2 from the germline V gene are KGHTA and FQNQQP. The CDR3 has 14 residues. The CDR3 sequence: CSSSQDWGGYEQYF. The sequenced part of the CDR3 DNA is TGCTCCAGCAGCCAGGACTGGGGGGGGTATGAACAGTAC.

This clone was detected once. Mouse gene names apply. The CDR3 extends 1 residue past the end of the read, so its final part is completed from the germline J gene. The V and J genes are TRBV31 and TRBJ2-5; 10 bases are a match to TRBD2. The CDR3 runs to 15 residues. Germline trimming cut 0 bases from V and 2 bases from J; bases unmatched to any gene: 2. The V gene's germline CDR1 is GKSSPN and CDR2 SITVG. CDR3 protein: CAWSLNWGGQDTQYF. The sequenced CDR3 bases are TGTGCCTGGAGTCTAAACTGGGGGGGCCAAGACACCCAGTAC.

This clone was detected only a few times. These gene names are mouse names. The read falls 1 residue short of the CDR3 end, and the missing part is taken from the germline J gene. V is TRBV13-1 and J is TRBJ1-5; D is undetermined. V was clipped by 0 bases and J by 2 bases, with 3 bases between them. Germline V gene lookup returns CDR1 NSHNY and CDR2 SYGAGN. This CDR3 has 13 residues. The CDR3 loop is CASSDADNQAPLF. The covered CDR3 bases are TGTGCCAGCAGTGATGCTGACAACCAGGCTCCGCTT. Full variable domain (outside the CDR3, taken from reference TRBV13-1 and TRBJ1-5): EAAVTQSPRNKVTVTGGNVTLSCRQTNSHNYMYWYRQDTGHGLRLIHYSYGAGNLRIGDVPDGYKATRTTQEDFFLLLELASPSQTSLYFCASSDADNQAPLFGEGTRLSVL.

Only a few counts were recorded for this clone. Mouse germline and gene names are used. The read finishes 1 residue shy of the CDR3 end, and the germline J gene is used to complete it. This chain links TRBV4 with TRBJ2-7; no firm D call. V was shortened by 5 bases and J by 3 bases, with 5 bases between the two germline ends. The CDR3 is made up of 11 amino acids. Germline lookup yields CDR1 LGHDT and CDR2 YNNKQL (reference sequence). CDR3 DNA, as far as it was read: TGTGCCAGCAGCCAACACTATGAACAGTAC. Translation gives CASSQHYEQY. The whole CDR3 protein is CASSQHYEQYF.

This clone is judged large. Gene and germline names: mouse. The CDR3 end lies 1 residue beyond the end of the read and is filled in from the germline J gene. The V call is TRBV16, the J call TRBJ2-7; 8 nucleotides match TRBD2. The V segment lost 3 bases and the J segment 4 bases; nucleotides outside the gene matches: 2. CDR3 length: 13 residues. The germline V gene encodes CDR1 SGHSA and CDR2 FRNQAP. CDR3 sequence reads: CASSFPGGYEQYF. The sequenced CDR3 bases are TGTGCAAGCAGCTTCCCTGGGGGGTATGAACAGTAC.

This clone came up a few times. Gene names denote mouse genes. The sequence runs out 1 residue before the end of the CDR3; the remainder is reconstructed from the germline J gene. The chain links TRBV16 to TRBJ2-7, with D possibly TRBD2 on 6 matching bases. CDR1 and CDR2 (germline): SGHSA, FRNQAP. The CDR3 spans 13 residues. V gave up 1 base and J gave up 4 bases, with 8 bases separating them. The CDR3 reads CASSLVGGYEQYF. The part of the CDR3 DNA that was read is TGTGCAAGCAGCTTAGTTGGGGGTTATGAACAGTAC.

This clone is categorized as medium-sized. Here the gene names and germline are mouse. The CDR3 goes on 1 residue after the read ends, and that part is filled in from the germline J gene. The V gene is TRBV26, the J gene TRBJ2-7; 10 bases fit TRBD1. The CDR3 is 14 amino acids. The germline V gene has CDR1 KGHPV and CDR2 FQNQEV (reference sequence). The V and J ends lost 4 bases and 1 base, in that order; junction bases with no gene match: 1. CDR3 protein: CASSRDRGSYEQYF. The covered CDR3 bases are TGTGCCAGCAGTCGGGACAGGGGATCCTATGAACAGTAC.